A selection of T cell receptor beta chains follows, all from one sample in a study of blood T cells in healthy people across ages. One entry per CDR3 protein, called by TCRdb with MiXCR from the 5' RACE reads. This sample has around 800,000 distinct CDR3 sequences; about 59% occur once, and the top ten carry 25% to 35%. The sequencing sample was made of blood. The source of these receptors is a man aged 25 to 45 in good health. Both conserved end residues are part of each CDR3. The D gene is left open where the match is weak. Clone size appears in some rows only: once, few, many, or a class for an expanded clone.

clone size: few; D gene: .; V gene: TRBV9; J gene: TRBJ2-5; CDR3 DNA: TGTGCCAGCAGCCCTTACCCCTCAAGAGAGACCCAGTACTTC; CDR3 protein: CASSPYPSRETQYF
clone size: few; D gene: .; V gene: TRBV12-3/TRBV12-4; J gene: TRBJ2-7; CDR3 DNA: TGTGCCAGCAGCCGCCGCAGACAGGGAGGGTTTTACGAGCAGTACTTC; CDR3 protein: CASSRRRQGGFYEQYF
clone size: .; D gene: .; V gene: TRBV30; J gene: TRBJ2-1; CDR3 DNA: TGTGCCTGGACTAGATTCGATGAGCAGTTCTTC; CDR3 protein: CAWTRFDEQFF
clone size: few; D gene: .; V gene: TRBV7-2; J gene: TRBJ2-1; CDR3 DNA: TGTGCCAGCAGCTTGGTGGGTCGGGATTGGGATGAGCAGTTCTTC; CDR3 protein: CASSLVGRDWDEQFF
clone size: few; D gene: .; V gene: TRBV7-9; J gene: TRBJ2-6; CDR3 DNA: TGTGCCAGCAGCCCCCTAGAGTCTGGGGCCAACGTCCTGACTTTC; CDR3 protein: CASSPLESGANVLTF
clone size: .; D gene: .; V gene: TRBV7-2; J gene: TRBJ2-5; CDR3 DNA: TGTGCCGGCAGCTCACAATCCCCCGGAAAAGGGGAGACCCAGTACTTC; CDR3 protein: CAGSSQSPGKGETQYF
clone size: .; D gene: TRBD1; V gene: TRBV10-3; J gene: TRBJ2-6; CDR3 DNA: TGTGCCATCGCATTACAGGGGGCGTCCCCGGGGGCCAACGTCCTGACTTTC; CDR3 protein: CAIALQGASPGANVLTF
clone size: .; D gene: .; V gene: TRBV20-1; J gene: TRBJ1-2; CDR3 DNA: TGCAGTGCTAGAAACCGTCTGCACGGTGGCTACACCTTC; CDR3 protein: CSARNRLHGGYTF
clone size: .; D gene: .; V gene: TRBV20-1; J gene: TRBJ2-5; CDR3 DNA: TGCAGGGCTAAACAGTCGTCGGTGACCCAGTACTTC; CDR3 protein: CRAKQSSVTQYF
clone size: .; D gene: TRBD2; V gene: TRBV7-7; J gene: TRBJ2-3; CDR3 DNA: TGTGCCAGCAGCTTGGGGACTACATCAGATACGCAGTATTTT; CDR3 protein: CASSLGTTSDTQYF
clone size: .; D gene: TRBD1; V gene: TRBV20-1; J gene: TRBJ1-5; CDR3 DNA: TGCAGTGCTCCCCACCCAGGGGGATTGAGCAATCAGCCCCAGCATTTT; CDR3 protein: CSAPHPGGLSNQPQHF
clone size: .; D gene: .; V gene: TRBV29-1; J gene: TRBJ2-7; CDR3 DNA: TGCAGCGTTGTCGGTGACGGAAGGGGATACGAGCAGTACTTC; CDR3 protein: CSVVGDGRGYEQYF
clone size: few; D gene: .; V gene: TRBV7-2; J gene: TRBJ1-2; CDR3 DNA: TGTGCCAGCAGCCTCGAACGCAGTAACTATGGCTACACCTTC; CDR3 protein: CASSLERSNYGYTF
clone size: .; D gene: TRBD1; V gene: TRBV10-3; J gene: TRBJ2-5; CDR3 DNA: TGTGCCATCAGTGAGTCCCGGGACAGGGGCAAGACCCAGTACTTC; CDR3 protein: CAISESRDRGKTQYF
clone size: few; D gene: .; V gene: TRBV12-5; J gene: TRBJ1-2; CDR3 DNA: TGTGCTAGTGGTTTGGCCGGGAGGGTCTATGGCTACACCTTC; CDR3 protein: CASGLAGRVYGYTF
clone size: few; D gene: .; V gene: TRBV6-5; J gene: TRBJ2-6; CDR3 DNA: TGTGCCAGCAGTTACTCGACTTTC; CDR3 protein: CASSYSTF
clone size: few; D gene: .; V gene: TRBV12-3/TRBV12-4; J gene: TRBJ2-7; CDR3 DNA: TGTGCCAGCAGTTTATTAGGTCCGGGGACCGAGCAGTACTTC; CDR3 protein: CASSLLGPGTEQYF
clone size: .; D gene: .; V gene: TRBV6-2/TRBV6-3; J gene: TRBJ2-5; CDR3 DNA: TGTGCCAGCAGTTCCAGCAACAATGAGCAGTACTTC; CDR3 protein: CASSSSNNEQYF
clone size: .; D gene: .; V gene: TRBV12-3/TRBV12-4; J gene: TRBJ2-7; CDR3 DNA: TGTGCCAGCAGATTACAGCTGCACGAGCAGTACTTC; CDR3 protein: CASRLQLHEQYF
clone size: few; D gene: .; V gene: TRBV12-3/TRBV12-4; J gene: TRBJ1-4; CDR3 DNA: TGTGCCAGCAGTTTATATGAGGGATCCTTGGGAGGAAAAGAAAAACTGTTTTTT; CDR3 protein: CASSLYEGSLGGKEKLFF
clone size: .; D gene: TRBD2; V gene: TRBV4-2; J gene: TRBJ2-3; CDR3 DNA: TGTGCCAGCAGCCAAGTATCTAGCGGGGGGGCAGATACGCAGTATTTT; CDR3 protein: CASSQVSSGGADTQYF
clone size: once; D gene: TRBD1; V gene: TRBV27; J gene: TRBJ2-1; CDR3 DNA: TGTGCCAGCAGAGCGGACAGGAAAGAGCAGTTCTTC; CDR3 protein: CASRADRKEQFF
clone size: few; D gene: .; V gene: TRBV18; J gene: TRBJ2-5; CDR3 DNA: TGTGCCAGCAGCCCTCCGGGAAGGCAAGAGACCCAGTACTTC; CDR3 protein: CASSPPGRQETQYF
clone size: once; D gene: TRBD1; V gene: TRBV14; J gene: TRBJ1-6; CDR3 DNA: TGTGCCAGCAGCCAAGGTGACAGGGGGGATAGGCCACCCCTCCACTTT; CDR3 protein: CASSQGDRGDRPPLHF
clone size: .; D gene: .; V gene: TRBV7-2; J gene: TRBJ1-5; CDR3 DNA: TGTGCCAGCAGCTTAGCGGAGCGGCCCCAGCATTTT; CDR3 protein: CASSLAERPQHF
clone size: few; D gene: TRBD1; V gene: TRBV20-1; J gene: TRBJ1-5; CDR3 DNA: TGCAGTGCTAGAGATGGGACAGGGGCGCATAGCAATCAGCCCCAGCATTTT; CDR3 protein: CSARDGTGAHSNQPQHF
clone size: .; D gene: .; V gene: TRBV9; J gene: TRBJ2-4; CDR3 DNA: TGTGCCAGCAGCCCAGGAGGATGGGAGCAGTACTTC; CDR3 protein: CASSPGGWEQYF
clone size: .; D gene: TRBD1; V gene: TRBV7-9; J gene: TRBJ2-7; CDR3 DNA: TGTGCCAGCAGCTCTGACAGGGGGCCAATCTACGAGCAGTACTTC; CDR3 protein: CASSSDRGPIYEQYF
clone size: many; D gene: .; V gene: TRBV6-4; J gene: TRBJ2-6; CDR3 DNA: TGTGCCAGCAGTGCAAGCTCTGGGGCCAACGTCCTGACTTTC; CDR3 protein: CASSASSGANVLTF
clone size: .; D gene: TRBD2; V gene: TRBV7-2; J gene: TRBJ2-3; CDR3 DNA: TGTGCCAGCAGCCCCACGCCCAGACTAGCGGGGCCCACAGATACGCAGTATTTT; CDR3 protein: CASSPTPRLAGPTDTQYF
clone size: .; D gene: .; V gene: TRBV29-1; J gene: TRBJ1-1; CDR3 DNA: TGCAGCGCTACAGGGAACACTGAAGCTTTCTTT; CDR3 protein: CSATGNTEAFF
clone size: .; D gene: .; V gene: TRBV3-1; J gene: TRBJ1-6; CDR3 DNA: TGTGCCAGCAGCCTGGGACTGAAGAATTCACCCCTCCACTTT; CDR3 protein: CASSLGLKNSPLHF
clone size: .; D gene: .; V gene: TRBV7-2; J gene: TRBJ1-2; CDR3 DNA: TGTGCCAGCAGCGTTGTTGGGAGCCCGACGGACCATGGCTACACCTTC; CDR3 protein: CASSVVGSPTDHGYTF
clone size: .; D gene: .; V gene: TRBV7-7; J gene: TRBJ2-5; CDR3 DNA: TGTGCCAGCAGCCTCTCTAGCTTTGGGGAGACCCAGTACTTC; CDR3 protein: CASSLSSFGETQYF
clone size: .; D gene: TRBD1; V gene: TRBV18; J gene: TRBJ2-1; CDR3 DNA: TGTGCCAGCTCCCACCGGGACAGGGAACCCAATGAGCAGTTCTTC; CDR3 protein: CASSHRDREPNEQFF
clone size: .; D gene: TRBD1; V gene: TRBV20-1; J gene: TRBJ2-3; CDR3 DNA: TGCAGTGCATTACGACAGGGTAGCACAGATACGCAGTATTTT; CDR3 protein: CSALRQGSTDTQYF
clone size: few; D gene: TRBD2; V gene: TRBV6-5; J gene: TRBJ2-5; CDR3 DNA: TGTGCCACCTTACCCCTAGCGGGAGGAGAGACCCAGTACTTC; CDR3 protein: CATLPLAGGETQYF
clone size: .; D gene: .; V gene: TRBV6-2/TRBV6-3; J gene: TRBJ2-1; CDR3 DNA: TGTGCCAGCAGAAACCCTCCTGAGCAGTTCTTC; CDR3 protein: CASRNPPEQFF
clone size: .; D gene: TRBD1; V gene: TRBV27; J gene: TRBJ2-7; CDR3 DNA: TGTGCCAGCAGTTCGATCCGGGACAGGGACCACGAGCAGTACTTC; CDR3 protein: CASSSIRDRDHEQYF
clone size: .; D gene: .; V gene: TRBV7-2; J gene: TRBJ2-1; CDR3 DNA: TGTGCCGGATTCTTTATATACCTCCACAATGAGCAGTTCTTC; CDR3 protein: CAGFFIYLHNEQFF
clone size: .; D gene: TRBD2; V gene: TRBV20-1; J gene: TRBJ2-1; CDR3 DNA: TGCAGTGCTAGCACCGGGGAGGGTGAGCAGTTCTTC; CDR3 protein: CSASTGEGEQFF